The 32 T cell receptor beta chains presented below share a single source sample, sequenced in a study of PD-1 and CTLA-4 blockade in melanoma. TCRdb keeps only in-frame clones here, not all; method: immunoSEQ multiplex PCR. The data hold 30,000 to 35,000 clones, with 91% observed a single time. Sequenced here: CD8+ T cells from peripheral blood, sampled from a patient given anti-PD-1 treatment. The receptors stem from a human donor with melanoma.

The chain is built from TRBV7-3 and TRBJ1-2; D not certain. The germline V and J ends were trimmed by 2 bases and 1 base, with 11 bases remaining between them. The CDR3 loop spans 15 amino acids. Looked up from germline, CDR1 is SGHTA and CDR2 is FQGTGA. The CDR3 bases are TGTGCCAGCAGCTTAGGCACAGCCGGTAACTATGGCTACACCTTC. This translates into CASSLGTAGNYGYTF.

This clone appeared once. This rearrangement joins TRBV19 to TRBJ2-2; D remains ambiguous. This CDR3 is built from 14 residues. The ends were cut back, 5 bases at V and 3 bases at J, with 10 bases in the middle. The germline V gene encodes CDR1 LNHDA and CDR2 SQIVND (reference sequence). CDR3 loop: CASSPPVDTGELFF. In DNA form, the CDR3 reads TGTGCCAGTAGTCCGCCTGTCGACACCGGGGAGCTGTTTTTT.

This chain links TRBV5-4 with TRBJ2-5, with no clear D. V lost 4 bases and J 2 bases, leaving 18 bases between the germline ends. CDR1 and CDR2 (germline): SGHNT, YYREEE (reference sequence). The CDR3 contains 16 residues. CDR3 bases: TGTGCCAGCAGCCTAATGGGCGGTCAGTCACAAGAGACCCAGTACTTC. Its translation is CASSLMGGQSQETQYF.

This clone came up once. V is TRBV3-1 (or the pseudogene TRBV3-2) and J is TRBJ1-1, with no clear D. This CDR3 contains 12 residues. Germline V gene data show CDR1 as LGHDT and CDR2 as YNNKEL (reference sequence). V gave up 3 bases and J gave up 1 base, with 3 bases separating them. Here the CDR3 DNA reads TGTGCCAGCAGCCAGGGGAACACTGAAGCTTTCTTT. Translating gives CASSQGNTEAFF.

This clone was detected only a few times. V gene TRBV6-5 combines with J gene TRBJ1-1; D may be TRBD1 (5 bases). The ends were cut back, 2 bases at V and 4 bases at J, with 8 bases in the middle. This CDR3 has 13 residues. Germline V gene data show CDR1 as MNHEY and CDR2 as SVGAGI. The CDR3 spells CASSYAGGTEAFF. The CDR3 nucleotides read TGTGCCAGCAGTTACGCGGGGGGCACTGAAGCTTTCTTT.

The CDR3 protein is CASFAENEQFF. As DNA, the CDR3 is TGCGCCAGCTTTGCAGAAAATGAGCAGTTCTTC. The V gene is TRBV5-1, the J gene TRBJ2-1, with D hard to call. The CDR3 covers 11 residues. In germline, CDR1 is SGHRS, CDR2 YFSETQ. The V end lost 7 bases, the J end lost 7 bases, and 9 bases lay between the germline ends.

V is TRBV5-1 and J is TRBJ1-6, with D unresolved. This CDR3 region has 13 residues. Trimming cost V 0 bases and J 6 bases, with 4 bases left between them. Germline V lookup: CDR1 SGHRS, CDR2 YFSETQ. The CDR3: CASSLDSNSPLHF. The CDR3 DNA is TGCGCCAGCAGCTTGGACAGTAATTCACCCCTCCACTTT.

The chain has TRBV9 and TRBJ2-6, with 9 bases matching TRBD1. Germline V gene sequence: CDR1 SGDLS, CDR2 YYNGEE. Trimming cost V 2 bases and J 4 bases; bases outside gene matches: 10. The CDR3 is made up of 18 amino acids. The CDR3 sequence is CASSVPGQGLGGANVLTF. The CDR3 DNA sequence: TGTGCCAGCAGCGTGCCGGGACAGGGACTTGGGGGGGCCAACGTCCTGACTTTC.

The chain couples TRBV2 to TRBJ1-4; D may be TRBD1 (5 bases). V shed 4 bases and J shed 4 bases, with 10 bases lying between them. CDR1 SNHLY and CDR2 FYNNEI come from the germline V gene. The CDR3 runs 14 residues. As DNA, the CDR3 is TGTGCCAGCAGTGTATGGGGCGTTAATGAAAAACTGTTTTTT. Encoded protein: CASSVWGVNEKLFF.

The V and J genes are TRBV27 and TRBJ1-4; maybe TRBD1 (5 bases). The germline V gene encodes CDR1 MNHEY and CDR2 SMNVEV (reference sequence). The CDR3 extends over 14 amino acids. The ends were cut back, 6 bases at V and 4 bases at J, with 12 bases in the middle. The CDR3 sequence is CASRPTGINEKLFF. The CDR3 DNA follows: TGTGCCAGCAGGCCTACAGGAATTAATGAAAAACTGTTTTTT.

The chain couples TRBV2 to TRBJ2-7; perhaps TRBD1 as D (6 bases). The CDR3 consists of 13 residues. Germline-derived CDR1 and CDR2 are SNHLY and FYNNEI. Trimming removed 4 bases from V and 3 bases from J, with 10 bases in between. The CDR3 nucleotides read TGTGCCAGCAGTGTAGGGGGATTCTACGAGCAGTACTTC. Translating it yields CASSVGGFYEQYF.

The gene calls are TRBV5-1 and TRBJ1-2; TRBD1 might be the D (5 bases). The germline V gene encodes CDR1 SGHRS and CDR2 YFSETQ. The CDR3 runs 13 residues. Trimming left V 0 bases short and J 2 bases short, with 5 bases between. CDR3 residues: CASSLEGNYGYTF. CDR3 DNA sequence: TGCGCCAGCAGCTTGGAGGGGAACTATGGCTACACCTTC.

CDR3 sequence: CASSEGTGGNSPLHF. CDR3 nucleotides: TGTGCCAGCAGTGAAGGGACAGGGGGCAATTCACCCCTCCACTTT. This chain connects TRBV6-1 to TRBJ1-6, with 11 bases fitting TRBD1. CDR1 is MNHNS, CDR2 SASEGT, per germline. The CDR3 totals 15 residues. The ends lost 1 base at V and 7 bases at J; junction bases unmatched: 0.

The chain has TRBV27 and TRBJ1-5; no definite D call. Germline CDR1 and CDR2: MNHEY and SMNVEV (reference sequence). The CDR3 loop spans 12 amino acids. CDR3 residues: CASSKSNQPQHF. In nucleotides, the CDR3 is TGTGCTAGTTCGAAGAGCAATCAGCCCCAGCATTTT.

The J gene is TRBJ1-5, the V gene TRBV27; D perhaps matches TRBD1 (6 bases). The CDR3 consists of 11 residues. CDR1 MNHEY and CDR2 SMNVEV come from the germline V gene (reference sequence). Between the trimmed V and J ends, which lost 5 bases and 15 bases, there was a span of 14 bases. This CDR3 is CASSTGQTWHF. DNA of the CDR3: TGTGCCAGCAGTACTGGACAGACATGGCATTTT.

The chain links TRBV27 to TRBJ2-7; the D gene is possibly TRBD1 (6 bases). The germline gives CDR1 MNHEY, CDR2 SMNVEV (reference sequence). Trimming removed 6 bases at V and 2 bases at J, with 17 bases between. This CDR3 spans 15 amino acids. The CDR3 loop is CASRGWTATTYEQYF. The DNA for the CDR3 is TGTGCCAGCAGGGGATGGACAGCAACTACCTACGAGCAGTACTTC.

In DNA, the CDR3 is TGTGCCAGCAGCTCTTCGGGACTAGCGGTCTACGAGCAGTACTTC. It translates to CASSSSGLAVYEQYF. V gene TRBV7-9 combines with J gene TRBJ2-7; 11 bases are a match to TRBD2. With V trimmed by 4 bases and J by 3 bases, 5 bases remained unmatched. The CDR3 has 15 amino acids. Germline V CDR1 and CDR2: SEHNR, FQNEAQ (reference sequence).

DNA of the CDR3: TGTGCCAGCAGTACAACTAGCTCCTACGAGCAGTACTTC. It codes for CASSTTSSYEQYF. The chain uses TRBV28 and TRBJ2-7, with a possible D match to TRBD2 (5 bases). Germline V CDR1 and CDR2: MDHEN, SYDVKM. The ends were cut back, 5 bases at V and 0 bases at J, with 8 bases in the middle. CDR3 length: 13 amino acids.

This chain links TRBV7-6 with TRBJ1-1, with D tentatively TRBD1 (5 bases). This CDR3 region has 15 residues. V lost 5 bases and J lost 0, with 13 bases in between. The V gene's germline CDR1 is SGHVS and CDR2 FNYEAQ. CDR3 nucleotide sequence: TGTGCCAGCAGCCCAGGGCTCTTGGTGAACACTGAAGCTTTCTTT. This translates into CASSPGLLVNTEAFF.

The chain combines TRBV7-9 with TRBJ2-2, with 12 bases lining up with TRBD2. The CDR3 covers 15 residues. V lost 5 bases to trimming and J lost 8 bases; unmatched junction nucleotides: 6. The germline CDR1 and CDR2 sequences are SEHNR and FQNEAQ (reference sequence). CDR3 residues: CASSTRTSGAGELFF. In DNA form, the CDR3 reads TGTGCCAGCAGCACCCGGACTAGCGGGGCTGGGGAGCTGTTTTTT.

The chain uses TRBV6-5 and TRBJ2-5; tentative D call: TRBD2 (6 bases). There are 14 residues in the CDR3. Germline values: CDR1 MNHEY, CDR2 SVGAGI. V lost 0 bases to trimming and J lost 5 bases, with 10 bases between them. This CDR3 is CASSYSKAGETQYF. The CDR3 bases are TGTGCCAGCAGTTACTCTAAAGCGGGCGAGACCCAGTACTTC.

The chain joins TRBV29-1 to TRBJ1-1, with no clear D. CDR1 is SQVTM and CDR2 is ANQGSEA in the germline V gene. The CDR3 runs 12 residues. Trimming removed 6 bases at V and 0 bases at J, with 8 bases between. The CDR3 DNA sequence: TGCAGCGTGTCAGAGATGAACACTGAAGCTTTCTTT. This gives the protein CSVSEMNTEAFF.

The rearrangement uses TRBV11-2 and TRBJ2-4; tentatively, D is TRBD2 (6 bases). Trimming cost V 5 bases and J 1 base, with 15 bases left between them. Looked up from germline, CDR1 is SGHAT and CDR2 is FQNNGV. This CDR3 is built from 16 residues. Here the CDR3 DNA reads TGTGCCAGCAGCCCCGGCCCCCGGGGGGCCAAAAACATTCAGTACTTC. Residues: CASSPGPRGAKNIQYF.

This clone was seen a single time. J is TRBJ2-7 and V is TRBV23-1; 8 nucleotides align to TRBD2. TRBV23-1 is an open reading frame whose function is uncertain. The CDR3 runs 16 residues. The V segment lost 0 bases and the J segment 1 base; nucleotides outside the gene matches: 5. In DNA, the CDR3 is TGCGCCAGCAGTCAATCTCCCCGGGGGGGATCCTACGAGCAGTACTTC. Translated: CASSQSPRGGSYEQYF.

The rearrangement uses TRBV6-1 and TRBJ1-1, with 10 bases aligning to TRBD1. The junction had 5 bases not matched to a gene; V was cut back by 1 base and J by 6 bases. Germline V gives CDR1 MNHNS, CDR2 SASEGT. The CDR3 totals 15 residues. CDR3 sequence: CASSEGGQGIAEAFF. Here the CDR3 DNA reads TGTGCCAGCAGTGAAGGGGGACAGGGGATCGCTGAAGCTTTCTTT.

V gene TRBV21-1 combines with J gene TRBJ1-5; no check of the table's D call, TRBD1, against the DNA was made. TRBV21-1 is given as a pseudogene. The length of the CDR3 is 17 residues. The CDR3 reads CASSPPQGGYSNQPQHF. The CDR3 DNA reads as TGTGCCAGCAGCCCCCCCCAGGGCGGATATAGCAATCAGCCCCAGCATTTT.

CDR3 bases: TGTGCCATCAAAGCGGGAGGGTCCTCCTCTAGCACAGATACGCAGTATTTT. Its protein is CAIKAGGSSSSTDTQYF. The chain recombines TRBV10-3 with TRBJ2-3; 10 bases are shared with TRBD2. V gave up 7 bases and J gave up 0 bases; unmatched junction bases: 10. The germline CDR1 and CDR2 sequences are ENHRY and SYGVKD. The CDR3 is made up of 17 amino acids.

This chain links TRBV5-6 with TRBJ2-3; 9 bases map to TRBD2. The CDR3 is 14 residues long. The junction had 4 bases not matched to a gene; V was cut back by 4 bases and J by 4 bases. The V gene's germline CDR1 is SGHDT and CDR2 YYEEEE. The CDR3: CASSAGLAPDTQYF. The CDR3 DNA follows: TGTGCCAGCAGCGCGGGACTAGCTCCAGATACGCAGTATTTT.

The chain carries TRBV4-1 and TRBJ2-1, with 12 bases that match TRBD2. CDR1 is MGHRA and CDR2 is YSYEKL in the germline V gene. J was trimmed by 6 bases and V by 4 bases; bases with no gene match: 4. The length of the CDR3 is 15 residues. DNA of the CDR3: TGCGCCAGCAGCCCCGGACTAGCGGGGCTCAATGAGCAGTTCTTC. Amino acids: CASSPGLAGLNEQFF.

The genes are TRBV10-3 and TRBJ1-1; D remains ambiguous. Germline CDR1 and CDR2: ENHRY and SYGVKD. V lost 5 bases to trimming and J lost 0 bases, with 13 bases between them. CDR3 size: 15 residues. The DNA of the CDR3 is TGTGCCATCAGTCGGGAGACTATAATGAACACTGAAGCTTTCTTT. Protein sequence: CAISRETIMNTEAFF.

The genes are TRBV28 and TRBJ1-4; 12 bases are a match to TRBD1. Germline trimming cut 4 bases from V and 5 bases from J; bases unmatched to any gene: 2. The CDR3 has 15 residues. CDR1 and CDR2 (germline): MDHEN, SYDVKM. CDR3 sequence: CASSWDRGLNEKLFF. Written as DNA, the CDR3 is TGTGCCAGCAGTTGGGACAGGGGGCTGAATGAAAAACTGTTTTTT.

The chain couples TRBV29-1 to TRBJ2-5, with a tentative D call TRBD2 (6 bases). This CDR3 region has 14 residues. CDR1 and CDR2 (germline): SQVTM, ANQGSEA. Trimming took 0 bases from V and 2 from J, leaving 10 bases between them. The CDR3 DNA follows: TGCAGCGTTGAAGATACGGGGGAACAAGAGACCCAGTACTTC. It specifies CSVEDTGEQETQYF.